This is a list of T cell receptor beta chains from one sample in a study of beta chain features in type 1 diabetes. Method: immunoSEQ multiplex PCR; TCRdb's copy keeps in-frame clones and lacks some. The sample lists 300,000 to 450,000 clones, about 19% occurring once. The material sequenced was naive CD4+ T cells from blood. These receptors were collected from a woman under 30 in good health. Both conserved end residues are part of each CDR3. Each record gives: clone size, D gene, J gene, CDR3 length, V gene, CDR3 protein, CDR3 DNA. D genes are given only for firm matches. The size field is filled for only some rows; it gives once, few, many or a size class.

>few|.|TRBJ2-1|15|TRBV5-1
CASSLVGESYNEQFF
TGCGCCAGCAGCTTGGTCGGAGAATCCTACAATGAGCAGTTCTTC
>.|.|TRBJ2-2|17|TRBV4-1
CASSRAGSQGGTGELFF
TGCGCCAGCAGCCGCGCCGGGAGCCAAGGTGGCACCGGGGAGCTGTTTTTT
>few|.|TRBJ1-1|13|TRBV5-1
CASSSGIGTEAFF
TGCGCCAGCAGCTCAGGGATAGGAACTGAAGCTTTCTTT
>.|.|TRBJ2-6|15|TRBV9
CASSVGGPGANVLTF
TGTGCCAGCAGCGTAGGAGGGCCTGGGGCCAACGTCCTGACTTTC
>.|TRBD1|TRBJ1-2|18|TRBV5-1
CASSPPIIIRDRADGYTF
TGCGCCAGCAGTCCCCCAATAATTATCCGGGACAGGGCTGACGGCTACACCTTC
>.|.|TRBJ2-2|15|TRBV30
CAGGGGSGRTGELFF
TGTGCCGGGGGGGGCGGGAGTGGTCGCACCGGGGAGCTGTTTTTT
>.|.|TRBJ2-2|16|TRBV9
CATSEGGSLNTGELFF
TGTGCCACCTCGGAGGGGGGGAGCCTGAACACCGGGGAGCTGTTTTTT
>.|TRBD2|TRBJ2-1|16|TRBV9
CASSVEGRGGYNEQFF
TGTGCCAGCAGCGTAGAAGGGCGGGGGGGTTACAATGAGCAGTTCTTC
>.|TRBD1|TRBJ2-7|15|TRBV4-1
CASSPTGGSSYEQYF
TGCGCCAGCAGCCCAACAGGGGGGAGCTCCTACGAGCAGTACTTC
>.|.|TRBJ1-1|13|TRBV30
CAWSVQIGGMAFF
TGTGCCTGGAGTGTACAAATCGGGGGGATGGCTTTCTTT
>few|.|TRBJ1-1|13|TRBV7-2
CASSFVGRTEAFF
TGTGCCAGCAGCTTCGTGGGGAGAACTGAAGCTTTCTTT
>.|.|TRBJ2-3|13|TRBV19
CASTARFTDTQYF
TGTGCCAGTACCGCCCGGTTCACAGATACGCAGTATTTT
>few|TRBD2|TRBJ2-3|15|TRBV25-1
CASSPGGGPTDTQYF
TGTGCCAGCAGTCCTGGGGGAGGGCCGACAGATACGCAGTATTTT
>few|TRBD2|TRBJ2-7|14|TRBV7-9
CASRATSGGNEQYF
TGTGCCAGCAGAGCTACTAGCGGAGGCAACGAGCAGTACTTC
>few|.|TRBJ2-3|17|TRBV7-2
CASSLRPFGLLTDTQYF
TGTGCCAGCAGCTTACGGCCCTTTGGACTTTTGACAGATACGCAGTATTTT
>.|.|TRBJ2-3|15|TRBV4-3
CASSQGQVPTDTQYF
TGCGCCAGCAGCCAAGGCCAGGTTCCTACAGATACGCAGTATTTT
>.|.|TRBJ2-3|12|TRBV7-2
CASSLYTDTQYF
TGTGCCAGCAGCCTATACACAGATACGCAGTATTTT